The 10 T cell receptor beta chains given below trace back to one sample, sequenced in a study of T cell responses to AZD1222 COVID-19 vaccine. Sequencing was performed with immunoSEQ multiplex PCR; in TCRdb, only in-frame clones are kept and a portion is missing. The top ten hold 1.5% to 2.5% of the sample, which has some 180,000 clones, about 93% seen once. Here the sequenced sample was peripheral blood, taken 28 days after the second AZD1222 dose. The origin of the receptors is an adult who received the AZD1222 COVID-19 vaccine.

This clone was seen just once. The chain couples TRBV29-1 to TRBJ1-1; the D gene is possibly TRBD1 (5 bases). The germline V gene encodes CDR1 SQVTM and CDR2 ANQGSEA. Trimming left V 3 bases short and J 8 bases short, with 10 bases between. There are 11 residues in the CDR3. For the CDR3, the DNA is TGCAGCGTTGAGCCAGGGTCCGAAGCTTTCTTT. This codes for CSVEPGSEAFF. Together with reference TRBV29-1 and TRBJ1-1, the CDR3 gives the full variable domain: SAVISQKPSRDICQRGTSLTIQCQVDSQVTMMFWYRQQPGQSLTLIATANQGSEATYESGFVIDKFPISRPNLTFSTLTVSNMSPEDSSIYLCSVEPGSEAFFGQGTRLTVV.

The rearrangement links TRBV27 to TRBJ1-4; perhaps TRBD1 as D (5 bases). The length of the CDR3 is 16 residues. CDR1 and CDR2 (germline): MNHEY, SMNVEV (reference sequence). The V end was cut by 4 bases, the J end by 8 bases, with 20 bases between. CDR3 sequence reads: CASSSEPGMRGEKLFF. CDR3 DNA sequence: TGTGCCAGCAGTTCCGAGCCGGGGATGAGGGGAGAAAAACTGTTTTTT.

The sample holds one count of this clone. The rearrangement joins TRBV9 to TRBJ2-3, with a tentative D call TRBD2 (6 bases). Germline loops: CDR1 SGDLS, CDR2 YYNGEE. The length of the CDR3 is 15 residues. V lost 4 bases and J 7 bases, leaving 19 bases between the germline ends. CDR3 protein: CASSPSASAMNTQYF. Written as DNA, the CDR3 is TGTGCCAGCAGCCCATCGGCTAGCGCAATGAATACGCAGTATTTT.

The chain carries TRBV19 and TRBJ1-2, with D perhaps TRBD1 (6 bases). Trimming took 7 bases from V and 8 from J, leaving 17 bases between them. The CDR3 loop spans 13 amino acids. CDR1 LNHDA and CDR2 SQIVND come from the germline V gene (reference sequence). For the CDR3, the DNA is TGTGCCAGTAACGCGGACAGTGGGGAAGGCTACACCTTC. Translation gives CASNADSGEGYTF.

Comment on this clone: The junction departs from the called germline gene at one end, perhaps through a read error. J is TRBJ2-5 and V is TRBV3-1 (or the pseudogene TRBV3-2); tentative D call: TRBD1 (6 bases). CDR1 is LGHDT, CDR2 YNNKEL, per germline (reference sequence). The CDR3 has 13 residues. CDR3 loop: CASSPDRQAQNDF. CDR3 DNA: TGTGCCAGCAGCCCTGACCGACAGGCCCAGAATGACTTC.

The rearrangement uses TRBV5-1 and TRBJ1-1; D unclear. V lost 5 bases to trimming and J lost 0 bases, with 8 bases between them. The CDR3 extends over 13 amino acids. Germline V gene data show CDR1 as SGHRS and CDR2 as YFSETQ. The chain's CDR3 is CASSLIVNTEAFF. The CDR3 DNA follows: TGCGCCAGCAGTCTGATAGTGAACACTGAAGCTTTCTTT.

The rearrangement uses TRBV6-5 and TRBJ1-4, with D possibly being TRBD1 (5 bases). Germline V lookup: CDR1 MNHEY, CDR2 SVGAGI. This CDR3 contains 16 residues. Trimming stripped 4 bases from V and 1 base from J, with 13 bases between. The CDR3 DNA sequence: TGTGCCAGCAGTTGGCCTAGACAGATAACTAATGAAAAACTGTTTTTT. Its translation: CASSWPRQITNEKLFF.

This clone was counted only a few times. The CDR3 region is CASSPAGSTNEKLFF. The CDR3 coding sequence is TGTGCCAGCAGCCCAGCGGGGTCTACTAATGAAAAACTGTTTTTT. J is TRBJ1-4 and V is TRBV27; D uncertain. Per germline, CDR1 MNHEY and CDR2 SMNVEV (reference sequence). Trimming cost V 6 bases and J 2 bases, with 13 bases left between them. The CDR3 consists of 15 residues.

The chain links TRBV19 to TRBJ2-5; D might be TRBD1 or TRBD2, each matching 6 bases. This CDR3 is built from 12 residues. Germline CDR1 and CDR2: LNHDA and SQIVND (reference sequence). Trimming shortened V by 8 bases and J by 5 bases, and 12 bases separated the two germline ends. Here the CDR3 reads CASRGRWETQYF. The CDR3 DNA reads TGTGCCAGTCGGGGGCGGTGGGAGACCCAGTACTTC.

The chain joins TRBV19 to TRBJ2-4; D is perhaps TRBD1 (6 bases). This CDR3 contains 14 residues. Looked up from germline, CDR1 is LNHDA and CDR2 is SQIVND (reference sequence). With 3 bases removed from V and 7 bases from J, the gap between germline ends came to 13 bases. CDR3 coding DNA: TGTGCCAGTAGTATCCGGGCAGGGGAGAACATTCAGTACTTC. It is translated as CASSIRAGENIQYF. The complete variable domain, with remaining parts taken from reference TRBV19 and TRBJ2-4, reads DGGITQSPKYLFRKEGQNVTLSCEQNLNHDAMYWYRQDPGQGLRLIYYSQIVNDFQKGDIAEGYSVSREKKESFPLTVTSAQKNPTAFYLCASSIRAGENIQYFGAGTRLSVL.